The 26 T cell receptor beta chains presented below share a single source sample, sequenced in a study of cytomegalovirus exposure and HLA in healthy donors. The PCR made use of 60 Vbeta and 13 Jbeta primers. The method was immunoSEQ multiplex PCR; TCRdb's version includes in-frame clones alone and lacks a portion of them. The data contain approximately 150,000 clones, about 77% of them singletons. Sequences were obtained from PBMCs. The receptors were gathered from a woman aged 45-65 years in good health and CMV-seronegative.

The J gene is TRBJ2-2, the V gene TRBV29-1, with 8 nucleotides matching TRBD2. The germline gives CDR1 SQVTM, CDR2 ANQGSEA. Unmatched junction bases numbered 9, after V lost 6 bases and J lost 0 bases. The CDR3 length is 16 residues. In nucleotides, the CDR3 is TGCAGCGTCGCGAGCGGGAGCTCCACGAACACCGGGGAGCTGTTTTTT. Translating gives CSVASGSSTNTGELFF.

The DNA for the CDR3 is TGTGCCAGCAGTTCCCTTTACACTTCTCGACTAGCGGGAGATTGGGGTGAGCAGTTCTTC. It translates to CASSSLYTSRLAGDWGEQFF. V usage is TRBV28 and J usage is TRBJ2-1; 12 bases fit TRBD2. Germline V gene sequence: CDR1 MDHEN, CDR2 SYDVKM. This CDR3 has 20 residues. Unmatched junction bases numbered 22, after V lost 4 bases and J lost 9 bases.

The chain employs TRBV18 and TRBJ2-7, with 7 bases aligning to TRBD1. CDR3 length equals 16 residues. The V segment lost 2 bases and the J segment 7 bases; nucleotides outside the gene matches: 14. Germline assignment: CDR1 KGHSH and CDR2 LQKENI. In DNA, the CDR3 is TGTGCCAGCTCACCAGAGGGGCGACAGGGTTTGTATGAGCAGTACTTC. It translates to CASSPEGRQGLYEQYF.

This rearrangement joins TRBV4-2 to TRBJ1-2; TRBD1 might be the D (6 bases). This CDR3 comprises 19 residues. Trimming cost V 1 base and J 0 bases, with 21 bases left between them. Germline V gene data show CDR1 as LGHNA and CDR2 as YNFKEQ. CDR3 residues: CASSQALGTMVRSNYGYTF. The CDR3, as DNA: TGTGCCAGCAGCCAAGCACTTGGGACAATGGTGCGATCTAACTATGGCTACACCTTC.

Only one count was recorded for this clone. The chain joins TRBV6-5 to TRBJ1-2; TRBD1 is a possible D gene (5 bases). Germline lookup yields CDR1 MNHEY and CDR2 SVGAGI. CDR3 length: 15 amino acids. V shed 5 bases and J shed 4 bases, with 17 bases lying between them. This CDR3 is CASSRGARGTYGYTF. The DNA of the CDR3 is TGTGCCAGCAGTCGCGGGGCTCGGGGAACCTATGGCTACACCTTC.

In its sample, this clone was seen a few times. This chain joins TRBV6-1 and TRBJ1-5, with D unresolved. CDR1 and CDR2 (germline): MNHNS, SASEGT. The CDR3 extends over 18 amino acids. Trimming shortened V by 4 bases and J by 2 bases, and 21 bases separated the two germline ends. The CDR3 bases are TGTGCCAGCAGTGGGTCGAGGACTTTTGGAACGGGCAATCAGCCCCAGCATTTT. Amino acid sequence: CASSGSRTFGTGNQPQHF.

The V gene is TRBV28, the J gene TRBJ2-5, with 7 bases identical to TRBD1. The J call is in doubt because the DNA end fits TRBJ2-7 better. This CDR3 contains 14 residues. Germline-derived CDR1 and CDR2 are MDHEN and SYDVKM. Written as DNA, the CDR3 is TGTGCCAGCACCTGGGGCAGGGGGAACTACGAGCAGTACTTC. Encoded protein: CASTWGRGNYEQYF.

This chain connects TRBV28 to TRBJ2-7, with unresolved D. The CDR3 has 11 amino acids. Germline-derived CDR1 and CDR2 are MDHEN and SYDVKM. V was cut by 8 bases and J by 0 bases, with 5 bases left in between. CDR3 coding DNA: TGTGCCAGCTACAGCTCCTACGAGCAGTACTTC. This gives the protein CASYSSYEQYF.

The rearrangement joins TRBV5-7 to TRBJ2-3; 8 bases map to TRBD1. TRBV5-7 is an ORF, and what it does is uncertain. The CDR3 has 19 residues. After removal of 4 bases from V and 0 bases from J, the junction contained 16 bases not matched to a gene. CDR3 nucleotides: TGTGCCAGCAGCCTCCCAGAATCGCCAGGGGGCTCGAGCACAGATACGCAGTATTTT. Translated, it gives CASSLPESPGGSSTDTQYF.

V gene TRBV7-2 combines with J gene TRBJ2-6; a possible D gene is TRBD1 (6 bases). The length of the CDR3 is 16 residues. Looked up from germline, CDR1 is SGHTA and CDR2 is FQGNSA. The ends were cut back, 5 bases at V and 3 bases at J, with 14 bases in the middle. CDR3 in DNA: TGTGCCAGCAGCCTCGCAGGGGTCTTTGGGGCCAACGTCCTGACTTTC. This translates into CASSLAGVFGANVLTF.

This chain connects TRBV29-1 to TRBJ2-3; D is unresolved. The CDR3 sequence is 12 residues long. Germline CDR1 reads SQVTM; CDR2 reads ANQGSEA. The germline V and J ends were trimmed by 3 bases and 6 bases, with 10 bases remaining between them. In DNA form, the CDR3 reads TGCAGCGTTGATCAGCGCTCGGATACGCAGTATTTT. Its protein product is CSVDQRSDTQYF.

J is TRBJ2-1 and V is TRBV5-5; TRBD1 is a possible D gene (5 bases). This CDR3 spans 14 amino acids. V was clipped by 1 base and J by 5 bases, with 10 bases between them. Looked up from germline, CDR1 is SGHKS and CDR2 is YYEKEE (reference sequence). CDR3 residues: CASSLPWGHNEQFF. CDR3 sequence (DNA): TGTGCCAGCAGCTTGCCATGGGGCCACAATGAGCAGTTCTTC.

The V and J genes are TRBV7-6 and TRBJ1-2; possibly TRBD1 for D (6 bases). V gave up 3 bases and J gave up 4 bases, with 6 bases separating them. This CDR3 comprises 12 residues. Germline assignment: CDR1 SGHVS and CDR2 FNYEAQ. This CDR3 reads CASSLDSYGYTF. Here the CDR3 DNA reads TGTGCCAGCAGCTTGGACAGCTATGGCTACACCTTC.

The chain recombines TRBV28 with TRBJ2-7, with D perhaps TRBD2 (7 bases). The CDR3 has 12 amino acids. CDR1 is MDHEN, CDR2 SYDVKM, per germline. The V end was cut by 8 bases, the J end by 4 bases, with 12 bases between. The CDR3 sequence: CASQGRGYEQYF. The CDR3 bases are TGTGCCAGCCAGGGGAGGGGATACGAGCAGTACTTC. Filled out from reference TRBV28 and TRBJ2-7, the complete variable domain reads DVKVTQSSRYLVKRTGEKVFLECVQDMDHENMFWYRQDPGLGLRLIYFSYDVKMKEKGDIPEGYSVSREKKERFSLILESASTNQTSMYLCASQGRGYEQYFGPGTRLTVT.

This clone appeared a single time. The CDR3 is CASSLRGGYGYTF. CDR3 in DNA: TGTGCCAGCAGTTTACGGGGAGGGTATGGCTACACCTTC. This rearrangement joins TRBV27 to TRBJ1-2; D unresolved. Between the trimmed V and J ends, which lost 2 bases and 5 bases, there was a span of 9 bases. Germline V gives CDR1 MNHEY, CDR2 SMNVEV (reference sequence). This CDR3 comprises 13 residues.

This chain connects TRBV29-1 to TRBJ1-4; D is ambiguous. Germline V lookup: CDR1 SQVTM, CDR2 ANQGSEA. The germline V and J ends were trimmed by 8 bases and 0 bases, with 7 bases remaining between them. The length of the CDR3 is 12 residues. CDR3 in amino acids: CSFIATNEKLFF. CDR3 coding DNA: TGCAGCTTTATAGCAACTAATGAAAAACTGTTTTTT.

The J gene is TRBJ1-1, the V gene TRBV5-8, with D maybe TRBD1 (5 bases). This CDR3 is built from 14 residues. Trimming cost V 5 bases and J 4 bases, with 15 bases left between them. CDR1 is SGHTS, CDR2 YDEGEE, per germline. The CDR3 sequence: CASSFRGDGTEAFF. The CDR3 nucleotides are TGTGCCAGCAGTTTCCGGGGGGACGGCACTGAAGCTTTCTTT.

This chain links TRBV28 with TRBJ2-2; 8 nucleotides match TRBD1. Looked up from germline, CDR1 is MDHEN and CDR2 is SYDVKM. The CDR3 contains 16 residues. V lost 4 bases, J lost 5 bases, and 9 bases stayed unmatched. The CDR3 region is CASSYGQGTRTGELFF. In DNA, the CDR3 is TGTGCCAGCAGTTACGGACAGGGAACTAGGACCGGGGAGCTGTTTTTT.

The table lists this clone with a count of one. The chain links TRBV6-1 to TRBJ2-7; 12 bases match TRBD1. This CDR3 contains 15 residues. Germline V gene sequence: CDR1 MNHNS, CDR2 SASEGT. Trimming removed 4 bases from V and 4 bases from J; junction bases left unmatched: 5. This chain's CDR3 is CASSVGQGASYEQYF. The DNA of the CDR3 is TGTGCCAGCAGTGTGGGACAGGGGGCCTCGTACGAGCAGTACTTC.

A few counts support this clone. CDR3 protein: CASSIQGFNTEAFF. In DNA form, the CDR3 reads TGTGCCAGCAGCATCCAGGGGTTTAACACTGAAGCTTTCTTT. The chain has TRBV9 and TRBJ1-1, with D possibly TRBD1 on 6 matching bases. In germline, CDR1 is SGDLS, CDR2 YYNGEE. Trimming stripped 4 bases from V and 2 bases from J, with 12 bases between. This CDR3 spans 14 amino acids.

The J gene is TRBJ1-2, the V gene TRBV7-8; D ambiguous. The V end lost 1 base, the J end lost 3 bases, and 12 bases lay between the germline ends. The CDR3 has 15 amino acids. Germline CDR1 is SGHVS and CDR2 is FQNEAQ. The CDR3 DNA is TGTGCCAGCAGCTTAGAAGGGAGCGGGGACTATGGCTACACCTTC. This gives the protein CASSLEGSGDYGYTF.

The V and J genes are TRBV18 and TRBJ2-7; maybe TRBD2 (6 bases). CDR3 length: 13 residues. The V end lost 3 bases, the J end lost 3 bases, and 9 bases lay between the germline ends. Germline V gene sequence: CDR1 KGHSH, CDR2 LQKENI. CDR3 in amino acids: CASSPRRGYEQYF. As DNA, the CDR3 is TGTGCCAGCTCACCTAGGCGGGGCTACGAGCAGTACTTC.

V usage is TRBV18 and J usage is TRBJ1-5; TRBD1 matches 9 bases. The CDR3 runs 16 residues. CDR1 is KGHSH, CDR2 LQKENI, per germline. V lost 2 bases, J lost 3 bases, and 5 bases stayed unmatched. The CDR3 DNA reads as TGTGCCAGCTCACCAGGGGACAGGGCTTTCAATCAGCCCCAGCATTTT. Translated: CASSPGDRAFNQPQHF. Filled out from reference TRBV18 and TRBJ1-5, the complete variable domain reads NAGVMQNPRHLVRRRGQEARLRCSPMKGHSHVYWYRQLPEEGLKFMVYLQKENIIDESGMPKERFSAEFPKEGPSILRIQQVVRGDSAAYFCASSPGDRAFNQPQHFGDGTRLSIL.

The chain couples TRBV6-5 to TRBJ2-1, with 11 bases lining up with TRBD1. The germline gives CDR1 MNHEY, CDR2 SVGAGI. V lost 6 bases to trimming and J lost 8 bases; unmatched junction nucleotides: 6. The CDR3 runs 14 residues. The CDR3 sequence is CASRGDRGLDEQFF. The CDR3, as DNA: TGTGCCAGCAGGGGGGACAGGGGGTTGGATGAGCAGTTCTTC.

This chain joins TRBV10-3 and TRBJ1-6; 8 bases are a match to TRBD1. Germline CDR1 and CDR2: ENHRY and SYGVKD. The CDR3 consists of 13 residues. J was trimmed by 6 bases and V by 10 bases; bases with no gene match: 5. The CDR3 DNA is TGTGCCAACCAGGGGGCCGGTAATTCACCCCTCCACTTT. Translation: CANQGAGNSPLHF.

This clone has a handful of counts. J is TRBJ2-7 and V is TRBV6-5; the match to TRBD2 covers 8 bases. V lost 0 bases and J lost 3; bases outside the gene matches: 4. Germline-derived CDR1 and CDR2 are MNHEY and SVGAGI. The CDR3 consists of 15 residues. The CDR3 region is CASSYSGLAHYEQYF. CDR3 coding DNA: TGTGCCAGCAGTTACTCTGGACTAGCTCACTACGAGCAGTACTTC.